Shown below are 3 T cell receptor beta chains from a single sample sequenced in a study of spatial heterogeneity in lung cancer (dated by TCRdb to between 2019 and 2020). Taken with the paper, the label for time point translates to: sample taken at primary tumor resection. For TCR sequencing, whole RNA was extracted from tumor and nontumor lung tissue, or from cryopreserved PBMC samples, and no cell sorting was done. The library relied on 5' RACE. Sequencer: NextSeq 500. The public reads were run again by TCRdb, first through fastp at Q25 and then through MiXCR, and only productive beta chains were kept. Merged by CDR3 protein, the rows form single entries marked with the most common genes and DNA. Present in this sample are 95,000 or so distinct CDR3 sequences, under 9% of which were seen just once. 6% to 7.5% of the sample goes to the ten largest clones. The sample consisted of PBMCs, taken at surgery. These receptor sequences come from a male donor with early-stage non-small cell lung cancer.

This clonotype showed up many times. The chain recombines TRBV27 with TRBJ2-7, with 7 bases aligning to TRBD2. V lost 3 bases and J lost 0; bases outside the gene matches: 11. The germline V gene has CDR1 MNHEY and CDR2 SMNVEV (reference sequence). There are 17 residues in the CDR3. CDR3 amino acids: CASSFRIYGRSSYEQYF. CDR3 DNA: TGTGCCAGCAGTTTCCGTATATACGGGAGGAGCTCCTACGAGCAGTACTTC.

This clonotype occurred many times. The chain links TRBV20-1 to TRBJ1-1; D perhaps matches TRBD1 (5 bases). The CDR3 contains 14 residues. V was cut by 5 bases and J by 2 bases, with 15 bases left in between. Germline values: CDR1 DFQATT, CDR2 SNEGSKA (reference sequence). CDR3 residues: CSAYPRVGNTEAFF. CDR3 bases: TGCAGTGCTTACCCCAGGGTAGGAAACACTGAAGCTTTCTTT.

This clonotype was seen at least ten times. The V and J genes are TRBV3-2 and TRBJ2-7; whether TRBD2, the table's D call, matches the DNA was not checked. TRBV3-2 is given as a pseudogene. The CDR3 has 24 amino acids. The DNA for the CDR3 is TGTGCCAGCAGCCTTAGGATTAAACTAGCGTACCCTACACCCCCTACACCCCTGAACTACGAGCAGTACTTC. This codes for CASSLRIKLAYPTPPTPLNYEQYF.